The next 15 T cell receptor beta chains were all read from a single sample in a study of breast tumors, draining lymph nodes, adjacent tissues. Axillary draining lymph nodes of breast cancer patients supplied the node samples. TCRdb used MiXCR to reprocess the multiplex PCR reads, holding one entry per CDR3 protein. The table shows under 350,000 distinct CDR3 sequences, with over 30% occurring only once. The sequenced sample was axillary lymph node tissue. All receptors derive from a female donor with breast cancer. Some clones in this sample may be carry-over from other donors' samples.

V gene TRBV29-1 combines with J gene TRBJ1-3; no reliable D call. CDR1 and CDR2 (germline): SQVTM, ANQGSEA. The V end lost 4 bases, the J end lost 0 bases, and 16 bases lay between the germline ends. CDR3 length: 16 amino acids. CDR3 sequence reads: CSVAGSGKSSGNTIYF. The CDR3 nucleotides are TGCAGCGTTGCGGGTAGCGGGAAGAGCTCTGGAAACACCATATATTTT.

This clonotype showed up many times. The chain employs TRBV4-1 and TRBJ1-5; the match to TRBD1 covers 8 bases. The germline V gene encodes CDR1 MGHRA and CDR2 YSYEKL. The junction had 6 bases not matched to a gene; V was cut back by 4 bases and J by 4 bases. The CDR3 extends over 15 amino acids. The CDR3 region has the DNA TGCGCCAGCAGCCCCCAGGGGGCTGGTAATCAGCCCCAGCATTTT. Amino acids: CASSPQGAGNQPQHF.

This clonotype has ten or more counts. The chain couples TRBV13 to TRBJ2-1; the D gene is possibly TRBD2 (6 bases). CDR3 length: 16 amino acids. Germline assignment: CDR1 PRHDT and CDR2 FYEKMQ (reference sequence). The V end was cut by 4 bases, the J end by 6 bases, with 19 bases between. The CDR3 DNA is TGTGCCAGCAGCTCCGCCTACGCGGGACCTACCAATGAGCAGTTCTTC. As protein: CASSSAYAGPTNEQFF. The whole variable domain, remainder taken from reference TRBV13 and TRBJ2-1, is AAGVIQSPRHLIKEKRETATLKCYPIPRHDTVYWYQQGPGQDPQFLISFYEKMQSDKGSIPDRFSAQQFSDYHSELNMSSLELGDSALYFCASSSAYAGPTNEQFFGPGTRLTVL.

There are many counts of this clonotype. The V gene is TRBV5-6, the J gene TRBJ2-1; 9 nucleotides align to TRBD1. The CDR3 has 15 residues. Per the germline V gene, CDR1 is SGHDT and CDR2 is YYEEEE. The V and J ends lost 2 bases and 7 bases, in that order; junction bases with no gene match: 7. The CDR3 region has the DNA TGTGCCAGCAGCTTAACAGGGGGCGGGTGGAATGAGCAGTTCTTC. Amino acids: CASSLTGGGWNEQFF.

The sample holds many counts of this clonotype. The rearrangement uses TRBV13 and TRBJ1-6; TRBD1 agrees at 7 bases. Germline CDR1 is PRHDT and CDR2 is FYEKMQ (reference sequence). This CDR3 region has 14 residues. The V and J ends lost 2 bases and 7 bases, in that order; junction bases with no gene match: 2. The CDR3 is CASSLRQGNSPLHF. The CDR3 DNA reads TGTGCCAGCAGCTTAAGACAGGGAAATTCACCCCTCCACTTT.

The V call is TRBV7-9, the J call TRBJ2-6, with D unclear. The CDR3 totals 11 residues. Germline V lookup: CDR1 SEHNR, CDR2 FQNEAQ (reference sequence). V shed 1 base and J shed 9 bases, with 1 base lying between them. CDR3 sequence reads: CASSLDNVLTF. Written as DNA, the CDR3 is TGTGCCAGCAGCTTAGACAACGTCCTGACTTTC.

This chain joins TRBV20-1 and TRBJ2-5; 14 bases are shared with TRBD2. The CDR3 sequence is 16 residues long. The germline CDR1 and CDR2 sequences are DFQATT and SNEGSKA (reference sequence). V lost 5 bases to trimming and J lost 2 bases; unmatched junction nucleotides: 7. The CDR3 DNA reads as TGCAGTGCTGACGGGACTAGCGGGAGTCGGCAAGAGACCCAGTACTTC. Protein sequence: CSADGTSGSRQETQYF.

This clonotype was recorded many times. The genes are TRBV10-3 and TRBJ2-3; no clear D. The V gene lost 10 bases and the J gene lost 2 bases, with 13 bases spanning the gap. Germline CDR1 is ENHRY and CDR2 is SYGVKD. This CDR3 region has 13 residues. The CDR3 coding sequence is TGTGCCACCCTTAGAGACTTCACAGATACGCAGTATTTT. This gives the protein CATLRDFTDTQYF.

Turning to this clonotype: A much larger clone lies one base from this, so it may be a read error. V and J are TRBV20-1 and TRBJ2-3; 7 bases map to TRBD1. There are 16 residues in the CDR3. Per germline, CDR1 DFQATT and CDR2 SNEGSKA (reference sequence). After removal of 1 base from V and 2 bases from J, the junction contained 9 bases not matched to a gene. The CDR3: CSARGGTAATTDTQYF. The CDR3 DNA follows: TGCAGTGCTAGAGGGGGGACAGCGGCTACCACAGATACGCAGTATTTT.

In this sample, this clonotype turned up many times. The chain joins TRBV19 to TRBJ2-5; D is possibly TRBD1 (5 bases). Germline values: CDR1 LNHDA, CDR2 SQIVND (reference sequence). V was shortened by 1 base and J by 1 base, with 10 bases between the two germline ends. The CDR3 sequence is 15 residues long. CDR3 sequence reads: CASSIVPTVQETQYF. In DNA form, the CDR3 reads TGTGCCAGTAGTATAGTTCCGACAGTCCAAGAGACCCAGTACTTC.

At least ten counts were recorded for this clonotype. The gene calls are TRBV10-1 and TRBJ2-3; D is unresolved. The germline V gene encodes CDR1 WNHNN and CDR2 SYGVQD (reference sequence). The CDR3 has 14 residues. The V and J ends lost 3 bases and 4 bases respectively, with 11 bases between them. As DNA, the CDR3 is TGCGCCAGCAGTGACTATGGGTCCTCAGATACGCAGTATTTT. Translation: CASSDYGSSDTQYF.

To note about this clonotype: This may arise from a read error, as a much more abundant clone is one base away. This chain uses TRBV2 with TRBJ2-7; D gene uncertain. V was cut by 6 bases and J by 9 bases, with 24 bases left in between. There are 15 residues in the CDR3. Germline V gene data show CDR1 as SNHLY and CDR2 as FYNNEI. Here the CDR3 reads CASRPVKSGGHGQYF. The CDR3 bases are TGTGCCAGCAGGCCGGTTAAGTCAGGTGGGCACGGGCAGTACTTC.

This clonotype was seen ten or more times. This rearrangement joins TRBV4-1 to TRBJ2-7; D possibly corresponds to TRBD1 (5 bases). CDR3 length equals 13 residues. Germline CDR1 and CDR2: MGHRA and YSYEKL. V was shortened by 6 bases and J by 0 bases, with 9 bases between the two germline ends. CDR3 sequence: CASRQAVSYEQYF. The CDR3 nucleotides read TGCGCCAGCAGACAGGCGGTCTCCTACGAGCAGTACTTC.

The table lists this clonotype with many counts. The chain uses TRBV4-2 and TRBJ2-1; possibly TRBD1 for D (5 bases). V was shortened by 0 bases and J by 15 bases, with 15 bases between the two germline ends. The CDR3 is 13 amino acids. Germline assignment: CDR1 LGHNA and CDR2 YNFKEQ. DNA for the CDR3: TGTGCCAGCAGCCAAGAAGCGACAGTGAGCAGGTTCTTC. It codes for CASSQEATVSRFF.

V usage is TRBV5-4 and J usage is TRBJ2-7, with TRBD2 matching over 8 bases. V lost 1 base, J lost 5 bases, and 8 bases stayed unmatched. The CDR3 covers 15 residues. Germline V CDR1 and CDR2: SGHNT, YYREEE (reference sequence). The CDR3 reads CASSLSKAGGNEQYF. The DNA of the CDR3 is TGTGCCAGCAGCTTGTCCAAGGCGGGAGGCAACGAGCAGTACTTC.